This section outlines one T cell receptor beta chain sequence together with its context. Germline values: CDR1 SGHTA, CDR2 FQGTGA. With V trimmed by 5 bases and J by 0 bases, 3 bases remained unmatched. This CDR3 is built from 14 residues. The data derive from a study of technical replicates of blood from a handful of donors. Profiling relied on immunoSEQ multiplex PCR, and the TCRdb table lists in-frame clones only, not all of them. The data contain roughly 72,000 clones, approximately 96% of them singletons. V and J are TRBV7-3 and TRBJ2-7; 8 nucleotides align to TRBD1. Sequenced: T cells isolated from PBMCs. This clonotype originated in a human donor in good health. Here the CDR3 DNA reads TGTGCCAGCAGCCGACAGGGGCACTCCTACGAGCAGTACTTC. Protein product: CASSRQGHSYEQYF.